Each of the 29 T cell receptor beta chains below was sequenced from the same sample in a study of blood T cells in healthy people across ages. A sample-barcoded 5' primer and a J-beta primer mix were used in a second PCR of about 7 to 12 cycles. From the 5' RACE reads, TCRdb called clonotypes with MiXCR, one entry per CDR3 protein. The table shows about 680,000 distinct CDR3 sequences, with over 45% occurring only once. The material sequenced was blood. Every receptor here comes from a woman aged 55-69 years in good health.

This rearrangement joins TRBV6-4 to TRBJ2-7; weak D call: TRBD2 (5 bases). The CDR3 has 12 amino acids. V lost 6 bases to trimming and J lost 7 bases, with 13 bases between them. Germline CDR1 and CDR2: MRHNA and SNTAGT. The CDR3 loop reads CASSPEGVEQYF. In nucleotides, the CDR3 is TGTGCCAGCAGCCCAGAGGGAGTAGAGCAGTACTTC.

The chain has TRBV28 and TRBJ1-2; D unresolved. The CDR3 extends over 13 amino acids. Trimming removed 1 base at V and 1 base at J, with 4 bases between. Looked up from germline, CDR1 is MDHEN and CDR2 is SYDVKM. The CDR3 loop reads CASSLLINYGYTF. CDR3 sequence (DNA): TGTGCCAGCAGTTTATTAATTAACTATGGCTACACCTTC.

V and J are TRBV20-1 and TRBJ2-2; D unresolved. The V end lost 3 bases, the J end lost 4 bases, and 12 bases lay between the germline ends. There are 14 residues in the CDR3. Germline V gene sequence: CDR1 DFQATT, CDR2 SNEGSKA (reference sequence). CDR3 nucleotides: TGCAGTGCTAGTAAGGTTAGGAGCACCGGGGAGCTGTTTTTT. It encodes CSASKVRSTGELFF.

On this clonotype: At one of its ends the junction is not consistent with the germline gene, which may arise from a read error. The chain carries TRBV20-1 and TRBJ1-2; D remains ambiguous. Germline CDR1 DFQATT, CDR2 SNEGSKA (reference sequence). This CDR3 comprises 13 residues. The CDR3 bases are TGCAGTGCTAGAGAGACCGCCACCTATAGCTACACCTTC. Translated: CSARETATYSYTF.

The genes are TRBV29-1 and TRBJ2-5; D remains unclear. The V gene's germline CDR1 is SQVTM and CDR2 ANQGSEA. Between the trimmed V and J ends, which lost 3 bases and 2 bases, there was a span of 13 bases. The CDR3 contains 14 residues. The CDR3 sequence is CSVESPLGQETQYF. The CDR3 DNA reads as TGCAGCGTTGAGTCCCCCCTGGGGCAAGAGACCCAGTACTTC.

V and J are TRBV24-1 and TRBJ1-2, with D uncertain. There are 13 residues in the CDR3. Germline CDR1 and CDR2: KGHDR and SFDVKD. The V end lost 3 bases, the J end lost 7 bases, and 11 bases lay between the germline ends. The CDR3 coding sequence is TGTGCCACCAGTGATCGGGGAGATGGTGGCTACACCTTC. It codes for CATSDRGDGGYTF.

The chain carries TRBV28 and TRBJ2-3, with 9 bases that match TRBD2. There are 15 residues in the CDR3. J lost 4 bases, V lost 4 bases, and 6 bases had no gene match. Germline values: CDR1 MDHEN, CDR2 SYDVKM. CDR3 in amino acids: CASSWSSGSSDTQYF. The CDR3 DNA reads TGTGCCAGCAGTTGGAGTAGCGGGAGTTCAGATACGCAGTATTTT.

This clonotype was counted at least ten times. The chain uses TRBV6-5 and TRBJ2-7; D remains unclear. Germline CDR1 MNHEY, CDR2 SVGAGI. This CDR3 contains 13 residues. The V gene lost 10 bases and the J gene lost 0 bases, with 13 bases spanning the gap. Here the CDR3 DNA reads TGTGCCACCCTAAGACTGGGCTCCTACGAGCAGTACTTC. Protein sequence: CATLRLGSYEQYF.

The V call is TRBV6-2 or TRBV6-3, the J call TRBJ2-1; 7 bases are shared with TRBD2. CDR1 and CDR2 (germline): MNHEY, SVGEGT. This CDR3 is built from 14 residues. J gave up 7 bases and V 1 base, and 4 bases lay outside the gene matches. The CDR3 loop reads CASSYWAGENEQFF. CDR3 nucleotides: TGTGCCAGCAGTTACTGGGCGGGAGAGAATGAGCAGTTCTTC.

The gene calls are TRBV6-2 or TRBV6-3 and TRBJ2-1, with 14 nucleotides matching TRBD2. CDR3 length: 14 residues. V lost 11 bases and J lost 10; bases outside the gene matches: 10. The germline V gene encodes CDR1 MNHEY and CDR2 SVGEGT. The CDR3 DNA follows: TGTGCCGCAACCAGACTAGCGGGAGGGACCGAGCAGTTCTTC. This sequence encodes CAATRLAGGTEQFF.

The chain uses TRBV7-3 and TRBJ2-1; 8 nucleotides agree with TRBD2. Germline-derived CDR1 and CDR2 are SGHTA and FQGTGA. Trimming removed 5 bases from V and 4 bases from J; junction bases left unmatched: 7. The CDR3 has 15 amino acids. CDR3 DNA sequence: TGTGCCAGCAGCGCGGGACTAGGGGGGTACAATGAGCAGTTCTTC. This sequence encodes CASSAGLGGYNEQFF. Full variable domain (rest looked up from reference TRBV7-3 and TRBJ2-1): GAGVSQTPSNKVTEKGKYVELRCDPISGHTALYWYRQSLGQGPEFLIYFQGTGAADDSGLPNDRFFAVRPEGSVSTLKIQRTERGDSAVYLCASSAGLGGYNEQFFGPGTRLTVL.

J is TRBJ2-1 and V is TRBV5-4; 8 bases agree with TRBD2. CDR3 size: 14 residues. Trimming cost V 5 bases and J 7 bases; bases outside gene matches: 8. Germline V gives CDR1 SGHNT, CDR2 YYREEE (reference sequence). CDR3 nucleotides: TGTGCCAGCAGGACGGGGGGGAGGAGTAATGAGCAGTTCTTC. This gives the protein CASRTGGRSNEQFF.

Only a few counts were recorded for this clonotype. The rearrangement uses TRBV29-1 and TRBJ2-1; D might be TRBD1 (5 bases). There are 14 residues in the CDR3. Trimming removed 0 bases from V and 4 bases from J, with 10 bases in between. Germline V lookup: CDR1 SQVTM, CDR2 ANQGSEA. CDR3 in amino acids: CSVEDRGSYNEQFF. The CDR3 DNA follows: TGCAGCGTTGAAGATAGGGGCAGTTACAATGAGCAGTTCTTC.

The rearrangement links TRBV20-1 to TRBJ2-1; D tentatively reads TRBD1 or TRBD2 (5 bases each). Germline CDR1 and CDR2: DFQATT and SNEGSKA (reference sequence). There are 10 residues in the CDR3. V was clipped by 6 bases and J by 7 bases, with 7 bases between them. CDR3 DNA: TGCAGTGCGTGGGGGAATGAGCAGTTCTTC. Amino acid sequence: CSAWGNEQFF.

The genes are TRBV2 and TRBJ1-4; TRBD1 matches at 7 bases. The CDR3 is 13 amino acids. Germline loops: CDR1 SNHLY, CDR2 FYNNEI. V lost 6 bases to trimming and J lost 8 bases; unmatched junction nucleotides: 6. CDR3 region: CASRTTGEEKLFF. The CDR3 coding sequence is TGTGCCAGCAGGACCACAGGGGAGGAAAAACTGTTTTTT.

V and J are TRBV20-1 and TRBJ2-1; either TRBD1 or TRBD2 may supply D (5 bases each). Trimming shortened V by 4 bases and J by 8 bases, and 21 bases separated the two germline ends. The CDR3 contains 15 residues. CDR1 and CDR2 (germline): DFQATT, SNEGSKA (reference sequence). In DNA, the CDR3 is TGCAGTGCTAACCCAGTGGGACCCGCCCACGATGAGCAGTTCTTC. The encoded protein is CSANPVGPAHDEQFF.

This rearrangement joins TRBV10-3 to TRBJ1-1, with a tentative D call TRBD1 (6 bases). Germline V gene data show CDR1 as ENHRY and CDR2 as SYGVKD. Trimming shortened V by 0 bases and J by 1 base, and 12 bases separated the two germline ends. The CDR3 runs 16 residues. The CDR3 bases are TGTGCCATCAGTGAGTCGGGGCGGGGGGCGAACACTGAAGCTTTCTTT. Translation: CAISESGRGANTEAFF.

CDR3 DNA sequence: TGCGCCAGCAGCTTAAAGCCGACAGGGTCTGACAGCCAGCCCCAGCATTTT. Protein sequence: CASSLKPTGSDSQPQHF. This chain connects TRBV5-1 to TRBJ1-5; 7 bases are a match to TRBD1. V shed 2 bases, J shed 7 bases, and the junction held 15 bases outside the gene matches. Per germline, CDR1 SGHRS and CDR2 YFSETQ. The CDR3 extends over 17 amino acids.

The rearrangement joins TRBV20-1 to TRBJ2-7, with a possible D match to TRBD1 (6 bases). Trimming cost V 3 bases and J 2 bases, with 17 bases left between them. This CDR3 is built from 15 residues. Germline V gene lookup returns CDR1 DFQATT and CDR2 SNEGSKA (reference sequence). The CDR3, as DNA: TGCAGTGCTAGTGGTCTCCCAGGGGAGACCTACGAGCAGTACTTC. The encoded protein is CSASGLPGETYEQYF.

This clonotype was observed a few times. This sequence joins TRBV4-3 and TRBJ2-4; 10 bases are a match to TRBD1. The better agreement between TRBJ2-7 and the DNA end casts doubt on the J call. CDR1 is LGHNA, CDR2 YSLEER, per germline. This CDR3 has 14 amino acids. This CDR3 is CASSHDRGPYEQYF. CDR3 in DNA: TGCGCCAGCAGCCATGACAGGGGGCCCTACGAGCAGTACTTC.

This clonotype occurred a few times. CDR3 DNA: TGTGCCAGCAGCTTAGCACAGCGCGGCTACACCTTC. Protein sequence: CASSLAQRGYTF. The rearrangement uses TRBV7-2 and TRBJ1-2, with D hard to call. In germline, CDR1 is SGHTA, CDR2 FQGNSA. The CDR3 totals 12 residues. V was clipped by 0 bases and J by 8 bases, with 7 bases between them.

The chain combines TRBV2 with TRBJ2-1; 10 positions match TRBD2. Germline lookup yields CDR1 SNHLY and CDR2 FYNNEI. The CDR3 extends over 14 amino acids. V trimming: 2 bases; J trimming: 5 bases; junction bases outside the gene matches: 0. The chain's CDR3 is CASSELAGDNEQFF. DNA of the CDR3: TGTGCCAGCAGTGAACTAGCGGGAGACAATGAGCAGTTCTTC.

The rearrangement uses TRBV7-9 and TRBJ1-2; TRBD1 matches at 9 bases. The CDR3 is 15 amino acids. V dropped 4 bases and J dropped 13; count of bases not matched to a gene: 16. The germline V gene encodes CDR1 SEHNR and CDR2 FQNEAQ (reference sequence). In nucleotides, the CDR3 is TGTGCCAGCAGCTCCGGGACAGGGTTTTTGTATGGCCGCACCTTC. It yields the protein CASSSGTGFLYGRTF. The full variable domain, its missing parts supplied by reference TRBV7-9 and TRBJ1-2, is DTGVSQNPRHKITKRGQNVTFRCDPISEHNRLYWYRQTLGQGPEFLTYFQNEAQLEKSRLLSDRFSAERPKGSFSTLEIQRTEQGDSAMYLCASSSGTGFLYGRTFGSGTRLTVV.

V gene TRBV6-2 or TRBV6-3 combines with J gene TRBJ2-1; 7 bases are a match to TRBD1. V was clipped by 7 bases and J by 12 bases; unmatched bases: 6. This CDR3 is 11 amino acids long. Germline V lookup: CDR1 MNHEY, CDR2 SVGEGT. CDR3: CASKSRDRQFF. The DNA of the CDR3 is TGTGCCAGCAAGTCCCGGGACAGGCAGTTCTTC.

This clonotype was recorded a few times. A much bigger clone sits one base away, suggesting this may be a read error. The V and J genes are TRBV5-1 and TRBJ2-7, with D tentatively TRBD1 (7 bases). CDR3 length equals 14 residues. Trimming cost V 4 bases and J 5 bases, with 16 bases left between them. Germline assignment: CDR1 SGHRS and CDR2 YFSETQ. The CDR3 DNA sequence: TGCGCCAGCAGCGTGGAGGGGGCTATGCACGAGCAGTACTTC. As protein: CASSVEGAMHEQYF.

This chain uses TRBV5-1 with TRBJ1-1; D gene unclear. Germline loops: CDR1 SGHRS, CDR2 YFSETQ. Trimming took off 6 bases at V and 0 bases at J, with 15 bases between the two ends. CDR3 length equals 15 residues. The CDR3 loop is CASNPERTLNTEAFF. The DNA for the CDR3 is TGCGCCAGCAACCCGGAGAGAACTTTGAACACTGAAGCTTTCTTT.

The V gene is TRBV15, the J gene TRBJ2-5; D tentatively fits TRBD1 or TRBD2 (5 bases each). Trimming removed 0 bases from V and 2 bases from J, with 10 bases in between. Per germline, CDR1 LNHNV and CDR2 YYDKDF (reference sequence). This CDR3 is 15 amino acids long. The CDR3 spells CATSREGRLQETQYF. The CDR3 region has the DNA TGTGCCACCAGCAGAGAGGGACGGCTACAAGAGACCCAGTACTTC.

In regard to this clonotype: An end of the junction does not agree with germline; a read error may underlie this. The J gene is TRBJ2-1, the V gene TRBV20-1, with 9 bases fitting TRBD2. The CDR3 is made up of 16 amino acids. CDR1 is DFQATT, CDR2 SNEGSKA, per germline (reference sequence). CDR3 coding DNA: TGCAGTACTAGAGATCGCGGGAGGGCTCTCTACAATGAGCAGTTCTTC. Its translation is CSTRDRGRALYNEQFF.

This clonotype was seen only a few times. V and J are TRBV20-1 and TRBJ2-3; D is possibly TRBD1 or TRBD2 (5 bases each). The germline V gene encodes CDR1 DFQATT and CDR2 SNEGSKA (reference sequence). This CDR3 has 14 amino acids. Trimming pared 0 bases from V and 3 bases from J, leaving 10 bases between. In DNA, the CDR3 is TGCAGTGCTAGAGATGGCAGGGAGACAGATACGCAGTATTTT. This codes for CSARDGRETDTQYF.